The 16 T cell receptor beta chains given below trace back to one sample, sequenced in a study of T cells after posttransplantation cyclophosphamide. Cells defined as naive were viable CD3+CD4+ or CD3+CD8+ and CCR7+CD45RA+CD45RO-CD95-CD27+CD28+. Clones were read by immunoSEQ multiplex PCR, and TCRdb kept only the in-frame ones, dropping some. The data contain tens of thousands of clones, about 97% of them singletons. Source material: naive CD4+ T cells sorted from PBMCs. The source of these receptors is a man aged 50 to 60 in good health, CMV-negative, and a related stem cell transplant donor.

The V call is TRBV6-5, the J call TRBJ2-5; D perhaps matches TRBD2 (6 bases). V shed 2 bases and J shed 1 base, with 14 bases lying between them. Per germline, CDR1 MNHEY and CDR2 SVGAGI. The CDR3 covers 16 residues. DNA for the CDR3: TGTGCCAGCAGTTACACCTCTATGGGGGGCCAAGAGACCCAGTACTTC. This gives the protein CASSYTSMGGQETQYF.

The chain has TRBV6-5 and TRBJ1-1, with TRBD1 identical over 7 bases. The J segment lost 4 bases and the V segment lost 5 bases, leaving 4 bases of the junction unmatched. This CDR3 region has 13 residues. Germline V gives CDR1 MNHEY, CDR2 SVGAGI. The CDR3 DNA reads TGTGCCAGCAGTGAACAGGGGAGCACTGAAGCTTTCTTT. This codes for CASSEQGSTEAFF.

The J gene is TRBJ2-7, the V gene TRBV13; unclear D gene. Germline V gene lookup returns CDR1 PRHDT and CDR2 FYEKMQ (reference sequence). CDR3 length: 16 residues. V was pared by 3 bases and J by 3 bases, with 18 bases between. The CDR3 sequence: CASSFGHTEWSYEQYF. In DNA form, the CDR3 reads TGTGCCAGCAGCTTTGGCCACACTGAATGGAGCTACGAGCAGTACTTC.

For this clone: Other DNA sequences from this sample encode an identical CDR3 as well. The V call is TRBV5-1, the J call TRBJ2-2, with 9 bases lining up with TRBD2. V lost 4 bases, J lost 1 base, and 5 bases stayed unmatched. Germline V gene sequence: CDR1 SGHRS, CDR2 YFSETQ. CDR3 length: 16 residues. CDR3 sequence (DNA): TGCGCCAGCAGCCTCCGACTAGCGGAGAACACCGGGGAGCTGTTTTTT. This encodes CASSLRLAENTGELFF.

V usage is TRBV7-9 and J usage is TRBJ2-1, with 7 bases identical to TRBD2. Trimming removed 5 bases from V and 1 base from J; junction bases left unmatched: 8. Germline CDR1 is SEHNR and CDR2 is FQNEAQ (reference sequence). The CDR3 loop spans 16 amino acids. The CDR3 sequence: CASSPGRGTSYNEQFF. The CDR3 coding sequence is TGTGCCAGCAGCCCAGGGCGGGGGACGTCCTACAATGAGCAGTTCTTC.

The chain joins TRBV11-3 to TRBJ2-5, with 9 bases matching TRBD1. After removal of 2 bases from V and 5 bases from J, the junction contained 12 bases not matched to a gene. The germline V gene encodes CDR1 SGHNT and CDR2 YENEEA. This CDR3 region has 17 residues. The CDR3 DNA reads as TGTGCCAGCAGCTTACAGGGTCCGGGACAGGGCTTGGAGACCCAGTACTTC. Translated: CASSLQGPGQGLETQYF.

The chain has TRBV7-6 and TRBJ2-5; possible D gene TRBD2, 6 bases. The DNA matches TRBJ2-7 better at its end, which makes the J call doubtful. The CDR3 runs 15 residues. Germline lookup yields CDR1 SGHVS and CDR2 FNYEAQ. CDR3 nucleotide sequence: TGTGCCAGCAGCTCCCATGAGCAGCGGGTCTACGAGCAGTACTTC. Its protein product is CASSSHEQRVYEQYF.

This chain connects TRBV11-2 to TRBJ2-7; 7 nucleotides line up with TRBD2. Germline CDR1 is SGHAT and CDR2 is FQNNGV. Losses at the gene ends were 5 bases for V and 2 bases for J; bases not matched to a gene: 9. CDR3 length equals 15 residues. This CDR3 reads CASSRSSGVAYEQYF. CDR3 bases: TGTGCCAGCAGCCGATCTAGCGGTGTGGCCTACGAGCAGTACTTC. Together with reference TRBV11-2 and TRBJ2-7, the CDR3 gives the full variable domain: EAGVAQSPRYKIIEKRQSVAFWCNPISGHATLYWYQQILGQGPKLLIQFQNNGVVDDSQLPKDRFSAERLKGVDSTLKIQPAKLEDSAVYLCASSRSSGVAYEQYFGPGTRLTVT.

V and J are TRBV28 and TRBJ1-1; D is possibly TRBD1 (6 bases). Trimming shortened V by 8 bases and J by 1 base, and 11 bases separated the two germline ends. CDR1 is MDHEN and CDR2 is SYDVKM in the germline V gene. This CDR3 comprises 13 residues. This CDR3 reads CASGGGQNTEAFF. The DNA of the CDR3 is TGTGCCAGCGGGGGGGGACAGAACACTGAAGCTTTCTTT.

The chain employs TRBV6-6 and TRBJ2-7; TRBD2 matches 11 bases. Germline CDR1 is MNHNY and CDR2 is SVGAGI (reference sequence). There are 14 residues in the CDR3. V was pared by 9 bases and J by 1 base, with 5 bases of the junction left unmatched. The CDR3 spells CASAGTSGSYEQYF. The CDR3 DNA follows: TGTGCCAGTGCCGGGACTAGCGGATCCTACGAGCAGTACTTC.

V and J are TRBV2 and TRBJ1-1; TRBD1 is a possible D gene (5 bases). The ends were cut back, 8 bases at V and 1 base at J, with 11 bases in the middle. This CDR3 region has 13 residues. Germline assignment: CDR1 SNHLY and CDR2 FYNNEI. The chain's CDR3 is CASLTGPNTEAFF. The CDR3 DNA reads TGTGCCAGCCTCACAGGCCCGAACACTGAAGCTTTCTTT.

This chain connects TRBV7-3 to TRBJ1-1, with 8 positions matching TRBD1. Trimming cost V 5 bases and J 4 bases; bases outside gene matches: 9. CDR3 size: 15 residues. In germline, CDR1 is SGHTA, CDR2 FQGTGA. The CDR3 sequence is CASSPGQGGVTEAFF. The CDR3 region has the DNA TGTGCCAGCAGCCCCGGACAGGGCGGGGTCACTGAAGCTTTCTTT.

The chain carries TRBV18 and TRBJ2-4; 8 nucleotides align to TRBD1. The CDR3 runs to 16 residues. V was pared by 5 bases and J by 0 bases, with 6 bases of the junction left unmatched. Germline-derived CDR1 and CDR2 are KGHSH and LQKENI. CDR3 DNA: TGTGCCAGCTCATCAACAGGGGGAATAGCCAAAAACATTCAGTACTTC. Its protein is CASSSTGGIAKNIQYF. Based on the CDR3 plus reference TRBV18 and TRBJ2-4, the full variable domain is NAGVMQNPRHLVRRRGQEARLRCSPMKGHSHVYWYRQLPEEGLKFMVYLQKENIIDESGMPKERFSAEFPKEGPSILRIQQVVRGDSAAYFCASSSTGGIAKNIQYFGAGTRLSVL.

The chain joins TRBV27 to TRBJ2-1; possibly TRBD2 for D (6 bases). CDR3 length equals 14 residues. Trimming cost V 8 bases and J 0 bases, with 11 bases left between them. Per the germline V gene, CDR1 is MNHEY and CDR2 is SMNVEV (reference sequence). The DNA for the CDR3 is TGTGCCAGCGGGGGGATTCACTCCTACAATGAGCAGTTCTTC. This translates into CASGGIHSYNEQFF.

The rearrangement links TRBV28 to TRBJ2-1; TRBD2 agrees at 13 bases. The CDR3 runs 17 residues. Germline CDR1 reads MDHEN; CDR2 reads SYDVKM. After removal of 2 bases from V and 9 bases from J, the junction contained 10 bases not matched to a gene. The CDR3: CASSLPGLAGAGGEQFF. As DNA, the CDR3 is TGTGCCAGCAGTTTACCCGGACTAGCGGGAGCCGGGGGTGAGCAGTTCTTC.

This clone came up a few times. V is TRBV5-4 and J is TRBJ2-7; maybe TRBD1 (5 bases). Trimming left V 1 base short and J 3 bases short, with 11 bases between. CDR1 is SGHNT, CDR2 YYREEE, per germline (reference sequence). The CDR3 loop spans 14 amino acids. CDR3 sequence reads: CASSLNPGNYEQYF. DNA of the CDR3: TGTGCCAGCAGCTTGAATCCAGGGAACTACGAGCAGTACTTC.